These T cell receptor beta chains were read from a single sample in a study of cytomegalovirus exposure and HLA in healthy donors. Some clones are missing from TCRdb's copy, which holds only in-frame ones; the method was immunoSEQ multiplex PCR. The sample consists of 150,000 to 200,000 clones, 71% of them appearing once. Sequencing used PBMCs. The receptors shown here come from a woman younger than 45 in good health and CMV-seronegative. Both conserved end residues are part of each CDR3. D genes are given only for firm matches. Only some rows state a clone size, as once, few, many or a class for expanded clones.

.	TRBV29-1	TRBJ1-4	TRBD1	CSARGQGGEKLFF	TGCAGCGCCAGGGGACAGGGTGGGGAAAAACTGTTTTTT
.	TRBV14	TRBJ2-1	.	CASSQVGFGNEQFF	TGTGCCAGCAGCCAAGTCGGTTTCGGTAATGAGCAGTTCTTC
once	TRBV5-1	TRBJ2-1	TRBD2	CASSWGTSGRGSEQFF	TGCGCCAGCAGCTGGGGGACTAGCGGGAGGGGGAGTGAGCAGTTCTTC
.	TRBV4-1	TRBJ2-1	TRBD2	CASSQEMASGGYEQFF	TGCGCCAGCAGCCAAGAAATGGCTAGCGGGGGCTATGAGCAGTTCTTC
few	TRBV27	TRBJ2-2	.	CASITGNGELFF	TGTGCCAGCATTACGGGGAACGGGGAGCTGTTTTTT
.	TRBV5-1	TRBJ2-2	.	CASSYGTNTGELFF	TGCGCCAGCAGCTACGGGACTAACACCGGGGAGCTGTTTTTT
.	TRBV2	TRBJ1-3	.	CASSEAGGSGNTIYF	TGTGCCAGCAGTGAAGCCGGGGGTTCTGGAAACACCATATATTTT
.	TRBV28	TRBJ2-7	TRBD1	CASRQGVEQYF	TGTGCCAGTAGACAGGGGGTTGAGCAGTACTTC
.	TRBV7-9	TRBJ2-7	.	CASSPAGTPYEQYF	TGTGCCAGCAGCCCAGCCGGGACACCATACGAGCAGTACTTC
.	TRBV15	TRBJ2-7	.	CATSRALRGEQYF	TGTGCCACCAGCAGAGCTCTAAGGGGCGAGCAGTACTTC